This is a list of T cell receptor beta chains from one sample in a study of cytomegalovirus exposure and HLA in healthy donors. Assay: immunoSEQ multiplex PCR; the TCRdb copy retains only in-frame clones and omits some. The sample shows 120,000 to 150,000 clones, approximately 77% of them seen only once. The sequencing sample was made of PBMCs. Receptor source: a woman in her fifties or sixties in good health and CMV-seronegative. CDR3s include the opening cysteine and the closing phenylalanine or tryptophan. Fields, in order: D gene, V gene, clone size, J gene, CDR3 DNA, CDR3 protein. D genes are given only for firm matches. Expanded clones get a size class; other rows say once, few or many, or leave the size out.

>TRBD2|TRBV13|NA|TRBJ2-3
TGTGCCAGCAGCTCCGCCCAGGGACTAGCGGGCCATTTTACGCATAGCACAGATACGCAGTATTTT
CASSSAQGLAGHFTHSTDTQYF
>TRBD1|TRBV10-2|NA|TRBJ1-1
TGCGCCAGCACAGGACAGGAGAACACTGAAGCTTTCTTT
CASTGQENTEAFF
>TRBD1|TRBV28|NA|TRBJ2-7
TGTGCCAGCAGTTTTGGATTAAGGGACAGGGGGCGCTGGGAGCAGTACTTC
CASSFGLRDRGRWEQYF
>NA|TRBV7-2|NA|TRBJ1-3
TGTGCCAGCAGCTTGCCGGTTGGAAACACCATATATTTT
CASSLPVGNTIYF
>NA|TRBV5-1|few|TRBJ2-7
TGCGCCAGCAGCTGGCAGGACAGGGAGGGGGAGCAGTACTTC
CASSWQDREGEQYF
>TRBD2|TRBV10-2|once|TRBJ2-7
TGCGCCAGCAGCGTAAATAGCGGGGGGTTGGCCTACGAGCAGTACTTC
CASSVNSGGLAYEQYF
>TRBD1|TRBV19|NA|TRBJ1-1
TGTGCCAGTAGTACGGACAGGGACACTGAAGCTTTCTTT
CASSTDRDTEAFF
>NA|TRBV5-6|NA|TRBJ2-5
TGTGCCAGCAGCCCCGAAAGGCGACGGGGGGCGTGGGAGACCCAGTACTTC
CASSPERRRGAWETQYF
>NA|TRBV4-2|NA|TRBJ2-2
TGTGCCAGCAGCCAAGATTGGCAGGCCGCGAACACCGGGGAGCTGTTTTTT
CASSQDWQAANTGELFF
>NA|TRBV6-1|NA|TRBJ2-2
TGTGCCAGCAGTGGAGGTTTAGCGAACACCGGGGAGCTGTTTTTT
CASSGGLANTGELFF
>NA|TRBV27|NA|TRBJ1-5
TGTGCCAGCAGTTTAGGCAGGGGCAATCAGCCCCAGCATTTT
CASSLGRGNQPQHF
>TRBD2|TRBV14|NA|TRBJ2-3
TGTGCCAGCAGGCCTAGCGGGGGGATCCCCTCCTATACGCAGTATTTT
CASRPSGGIPSYTQYF
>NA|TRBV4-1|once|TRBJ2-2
TGCGCCAGCAGCCAAGATCTAGCCAGGGGCGTTTTAAAGAACACCGGGGAGCTGTTTTTT
CASSQDLARGVLKNTGELFF
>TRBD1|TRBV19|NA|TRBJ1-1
TGTGCCAGTAGCAGGGGGCGCCGGACTGAAGCTTTCTTT
CASSRGRRTEAFF
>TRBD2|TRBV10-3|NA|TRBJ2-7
TGTGCCATCAGTGAATTCGGGACTAGAAGAAACTACGAGCAGTACTTC
CAISEFGTRRNYEQYF
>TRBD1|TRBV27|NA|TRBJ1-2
TGTGCCAGCAGTTCTATGATCAGGGGGCTCGGGGGCTACACCTTC
CASSSMIRGLGGYTF
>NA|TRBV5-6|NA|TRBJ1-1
TGTGCCAGCAGCCCGGGGTCGGGTGAAGCTTTCTTT
CASSPGSGEAFF
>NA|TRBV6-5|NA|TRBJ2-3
TGTGCCACCCGGGACACTCGGACAGATACGCAGTATTTT
CATRDTRTDTQYF
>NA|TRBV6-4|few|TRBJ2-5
TGTGCCAGCAGTTACCCACCCTCTGAGCAAGAGACCCAGTACTTC
CASSYPPSEQETQYF
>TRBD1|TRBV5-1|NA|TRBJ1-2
TGCGCCAGCAGCGTGGGACAGAACTATGGCTACACCTTC
CASSVGQNYGYTF
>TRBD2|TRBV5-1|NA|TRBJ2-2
TGCGCCAGCAGCTTGAGGTTTCGACTAGCGGGGGCCGAGAACACCGGGGAGCTGTTTTTT
CASSLRFRLAGAENTGELFF
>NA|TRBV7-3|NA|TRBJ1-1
TGTGCCAGCAGCTTAACAGCCCTAGGGAACACTGAAGCTTTCTTT
CASSLTALGNTEAFF
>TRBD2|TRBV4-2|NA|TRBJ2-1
TGTGCCAGCAGCCTTAATAGCGGGGGCGTTTACAATGAGCAGTTCTTC
CASSLNSGGVYNEQFF
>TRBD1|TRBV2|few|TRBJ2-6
TGTGCCAGCAGCTTGACAGGGAGCTCTGGGGCCAACGTCCTGACTTTC
CASSLTGSSGANVLTF
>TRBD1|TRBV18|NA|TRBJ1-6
TGTGCCAGTTCACTGGGACAGGGCGATTCACCCCTCCACTTT
CASSLGQGDSPLHF
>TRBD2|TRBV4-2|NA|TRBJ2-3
TGTGCCAGCAGCCAAGGGACTCGACCACTAGCGACGGCAGATACGCAGTATTTT
CASSQGTRPLATADTQYF